A selection of T cell receptor beta chains follows, all from one sample in a study of beta chain features in type 1 diabetes. This table comes from immunoSEQ multiplex PCR, and its TCRdb copy is limited to in-frame clones, with some not included. The repertoire has around 280,000 clones, approximately 16% of them found once; the top ten carry 0.015% to 0.017%. The sequencing input was naive CD4+ T cells from blood. The receptors derive from a man between 18 and 29 years old with type 1 diabetes. Each CDR3 is given with its conserved first and last residue. The D gene is left open where the match is weak. Not every row has a clone size; where given, it reads once, few, many or a size class.

v_gene: TRBV28; j_gene: TRBJ2-7; d_gene: .; abundance: .; CDR3aa: CASSLRAYEQYF; CDR3nt: TGTGCCAGCAGCCTCCGGGCCTACGAGCAGTACTTC
v_gene: TRBV2; j_gene: TRBJ2-5; d_gene: .; abundance: .; CDR3aa: CASSNRAEETQYF; CDR3nt: TGTGCCAGCAGTAACAGGGCGGAAGAGACCCAGTACTTC
v_gene: TRBV28; j_gene: TRBJ1-1; d_gene: .; abundance: few; CDR3aa: CATTGLSTEAFF; CDR3nt: TGTGCCACTACAGGGCTATCCACTGAAGCTTTCTTT
v_gene: TRBV6-1; j_gene: TRBJ1-1; d_gene: TRBD1; abundance: once; CDR3aa: CASSAYRGWETEAFF; CDR3nt: TGTGCCAGCAGTGCTTACAGGGGTTGGGAGACTGAAGCTTTCTTT
v_gene: TRBV19; j_gene: TRBJ2-2; d_gene: TRBD2; abundance: .; CDR3aa: CASSTRGGTGELFF; CDR3nt: TGTGCCAGTAGTACCCGGGGGGGAACCGGGGAGCTGTTTTTT
v_gene: TRBV11-2; j_gene: TRBJ2-1; d_gene: TRBD2; abundance: few; CDR3aa: CASSSGLLAGAHNEQFF; CDR3nt: TGTGCCAGCAGCTCGGGCTTACTAGCGGGGGCCCACAATGAGCAGTTCTTC
v_gene: TRBV9; j_gene: TRBJ2-2; d_gene: .; abundance: .; CDR3aa: CASSVRGPSTGELFF; CDR3nt: TGTGCCAGCAGCGTCAGGGGACCCTCCACCGGGGAGCTGTTTTTT
v_gene: TRBV5-1; j_gene: TRBJ2-1; d_gene: .; abundance: .; CDR3aa: CASSFWGDEQFF; CDR3nt: TGCGCCAGCAGCTTTTGGGGCGATGAGCAGTTCTTC
v_gene: TRBV11-2; j_gene: TRBJ2-7; d_gene: TRBD1; abundance: few; CDR3aa: CASSRRGWTGIFEQYF; CDR3nt: TGTGCCAGCAGTCGACGGGGATGGACAGGGATATTCGAGCAGTACTTC
v_gene: TRBV25-1; j_gene: TRBJ2-1; d_gene: TRBD2; abundance: .; CDR3aa: CASSASGTYNEQFF; CDR3nt: TGTGCCAGCAGTGCTAGCGGAACCTACAATGAGCAGTTCTTC
v_gene: TRBV30; j_gene: TRBJ1-5; d_gene: .; abundance: few; CDR3aa: CAWSNSQAISPQHF; CDR3nt: TGTGCCTGGAGTAACTCTCAGGCGATCAGCCCCCAGCATTTT
v_gene: TRBV25-1; j_gene: TRBJ1-1; d_gene: .; abundance: few; CDR3aa: CASEDRLNTEAFF; CDR3nt: TGTGCCAGCGAAGACAGATTGAACACTGAAGCTTTCTTT
v_gene: TRBV6-6; j_gene: TRBJ2-7; d_gene: .; abundance: .; CDR3aa: CASRSGTSPAEQYF; CDR3nt: TGTGCCAGCAGGTCCGGGACTTCGCCCGCCGAGCAGTACTTC
v_gene: TRBV30; j_gene: TRBJ1-1; d_gene: .; abundance: .; CDR3aa: CAWSGQGGTEAFF; CDR3nt: TGTGCCTGGAGTGGTCAGGGCGGCACTGAAGCTTTCTTT
v_gene: TRBV18; j_gene: TRBJ2-7; d_gene: TRBD2; abundance: few; CDR3aa: CASSNAGGLSYEQYF; CDR3nt: TGTGCCAGCTCAAATGCGGGGGGCCTCTCCTACGAGCAGTACTTC
v_gene: TRBV5-6; j_gene: TRBJ2-7; d_gene: TRBD1; abundance: .; CDR3aa: CASSRRGQEQYF; CDR3nt: TGTGCCAGCAGCCGCAGGGGGCAAGAGCAGTACTTC
v_gene: TRBV7-2; j_gene: TRBJ2-1; d_gene: .; abundance: .; CDR3aa: CASSKQGLRLPYNEQFF; CDR3nt: TGTGCCAGCAGCAAGCAGGGACTCCGCCTACCCTACAATGAGCAGTTCTTC
v_gene: TRBV27; j_gene: TRBJ2-7; d_gene: TRBD2; abundance: .; CDR3aa: CASSPWGGDEQYF; CDR3nt: TGTGCCAGCAGCCCCTGGGGGGGGGACGAGCAGTACTTC
v_gene: TRBV28; j_gene: TRBJ2-1; d_gene: TRBD2; abundance: .; CDR3aa: CASSLLTSAVGEQFF; CDR3nt: TGTGCCAGCAGTTTACTAACTAGCGCGGTCGGGGAGCAGTTCTTC
v_gene: TRBV5-6; j_gene: TRBJ2-3; d_gene: TRBD2; abundance: .; CDR3aa: CASSDTSGFTDTQYF; CDR3nt: TGTGCCAGCAGCGATACTAGCGGCTTCACAGATACGCAGTATTTT
v_gene: TRBV10-3; j_gene: TRBJ2-3; d_gene: .; abundance: few; CDR3aa: CAISGDSPGQYF; CDR3nt: TGTGCCATCAGCGGGGACTCCCCCGGGCAGTATTTT
v_gene: TRBV30; j_gene: TRBJ2-4; d_gene: TRBD1; abundance: .; CDR3aa: CAWSPPRDRNIQYF; CDR3nt: TGTGCCTGGAGTCCTCCTCGGGACAGAAACATTCAGTACTTC
v_gene: TRBV9; j_gene: TRBJ2-2; d_gene: TRBD1; abundance: .; CDR3aa: CASSVGSGQGVTGELFF; CDR3nt: TGTGCCAGCAGCGTAGGTTCCGGACAGGGGGTCACCGGGGAGCTGTTTTTT
v_gene: TRBV30; j_gene: TRBJ2-3; d_gene: .; abundance: few; CDR3aa: CAWSPLDTQYF; CDR3nt: TGTGCCTGGAGTCCCTTGGATACGCAGTATTTT
v_gene: TRBV15; j_gene: TRBJ2-7; d_gene: .; abundance: few; CDR3aa: CATSRDRSGIQYF; CDR3nt: TGTGCCACCAGCAGAGATCGGTCAGGCATCCAGTACTTC
v_gene: TRBV5-5; j_gene: TRBJ2-3; d_gene: TRBD1; abundance: .; CDR3aa: CASSWRTGSTDTQYF; CDR3nt: TGTGCCAGCAGCTGGAGGACAGGGAGCACAGATACGCAGTATTTT
v_gene: TRBV28; j_gene: TRBJ2-4; d_gene: .; abundance: few; CDR3aa: CASSRKNIQYF; CDR3nt: TGTGCCAGCAGCCGTAAAAACATTCAGTACTTC
v_gene: TRBV28; j_gene: TRBJ2-5; d_gene: TRBD2; abundance: few; CDR3aa: CASRKTSGRRETQYF; CDR3nt: TGTGCCAGCAGAAAGACTAGCGGGAGGCGTGAGACCCAGTACTTC
v_gene: TRBV30; j_gene: TRBJ1-5; d_gene: .; abundance: .; CDR3aa: CAWSAGVYSNQPQHF; CDR3nt: TGTGCCTGGAGTGCAGGGGTCTATAGCAATCAGCCCCAGCATTTT
v_gene: TRBV11-2; j_gene: TRBJ2-3; d_gene: .; abundance: few; CDR3aa: CASSFRQGPSTDTQYF; CDR3nt: TGTGCCAGCAGCTTCAGGCAGGGCCCTAGCACAGATACGCAGTATTTT
v_gene: TRBV28; j_gene: TRBJ1-5; d_gene: .; abundance: .; CDR3aa: CASRWTANQPQHF; CDR3nt: TGTGCCAGCAGGTGGACAGCTAATCAGCCCCAGCATTTT
v_gene: TRBV18; j_gene: TRBJ1-3; d_gene: .; abundance: .; CDR3aa: CASSPVPGSGNTIYF; CDR3nt: TGTGCCAGCTCACCAGTCCCGGGCTCTGGAAACACCATATATTTT
v_gene: TRBV7-9; j_gene: TRBJ2-1; d_gene: TRBD2; abundance: .; CDR3aa: CASSLREGNEQFF; CDR3nt: TGTGCCAGCAGCTTAAGGGAGGGCAATGAGCAGTTCTTC
v_gene: TRBV7-9; j_gene: TRBJ2-1; d_gene: TRBD2; abundance: .; CDR3aa: CASSLDASGRRDEQFF; CDR3nt: TGTGCCAGCAGCTTAGATGCGAGCGGGAGAAGGGATGAGCAGTTCTTC
v_gene: TRBV4-3; j_gene: TRBJ2-3; d_gene: TRBD2; abundance: few; CDR3aa: CASSQVRKRGATDTQYF; CDR3nt: TGCGCCAGCAGCCAAGTTCGGAAGCGGGGGGCCACAGATACGCAGTATTTT
v_gene: TRBV28; j_gene: TRBJ2-3; d_gene: .; abundance: .; CDR3aa: CASTGIWVDTQYF; CDR3nt: TGTGCCAGCACCGGGATTTGGGTAGATACGCAGTATTTT
v_gene: TRBV5-4; j_gene: TRBJ2-4; d_gene: .; abundance: few; CDR3aa: CASSLGRGIAKNIQYF; CDR3nt: TGTGCCAGCAGCTTGGGCAGGGGCATAGCCAAAAACATTCAGTACTTC
v_gene: TRBV6-5; j_gene: TRBJ2-3; d_gene: TRBD1; abundance: few; CDR3aa: CASSFGTESTDTQYF; CDR3nt: TGTGCCAGCAGTTTTGGGACAGAGAGCACAGATACGCAGTATTTT
v_gene: TRBV28; j_gene: TRBJ2-7; d_gene: TRBD2; abundance: .; CDR3aa: CASSRGTWTSGSHYEQYF; CDR3nt: TGTGCCAGCAGCCGAGGTACCTGGACTAGCGGGAGCCACTACGAGCAGTACTTC
v_gene: TRBV19; j_gene: TRBJ2-7; d_gene: TRBD2; abundance: .; CDR3aa: CASSTWGLAGVEQYF; CDR3nt: TGTGCCAGTAGTACATGGGGACTAGCGGGAGTCGAGCAGTACTTC